This TCR beta chain was identified in a study of breast tumors, draining lymph nodes, adjacent tissues. The study, taken as a whole, reports: Luminal-like breast cancer showed significantly higher tumor–nontumor repertoire similarity than basal-like. The lymph node origin of tumor T cells was framed as consistent with a hypothesis, not demonstrated. Compared with lymph nodes, tumors were less diverse; compared with nontumor tissue, more.

This clonotype showed up many times. Its antigen is currently unknown. TCRdb ran MiXCR on the multiplex PCR reads and lists one entry per CDR3 protein. The profile shows some 97,000 distinct CDR3 sequences, about 20% of them singletons. The germline gives CDR1 SGHTA, CDR2 FQGTGA. The CDR3 loop spans 16 amino acids. V lost 5 bases to trimming and J lost 0 bases, with 14 bases between them. The lymph nodes were axillary draining lymph nodes from breast cancer patients. The TCR originated in a female donor with breast cancer. Some clones in this sample may be carry-over from other donors' samples. The gene calls are TRBV7-3 and TRBJ2-1; no definite D call. The material sequenced was axillary lymph node tissue. CDR3 protein: CASSPRSSNSYNEQFF. CDR3 coding DNA: TGTGCCAGCAGCCCAAGATCCAGCAACTCCTACAATGAGCAGTTCTTC. Full variable domain (rest looked up from reference TRBV7-3 and TRBJ2-1): GAGVSQTPSNKVTEKGKYVELRCDPISGHTALYWYRQSLGQGPEFLIYFQGTGAADDSGLPNDRFFAVRPEGSVSTLKIQRTERGDSAVYLCASSPRSSNSYNEQFFGPGTRLTVL.